This T cell receptor (beta chain) comes out of a study of OX40 agonist ivuxolimab in advanced cancers. Study context: Patients took ivuxolimab, an agonistic anti-OX40 (CD134) antibody. The mean age was approximately 56 years, ranging from 23 to 79, with around four fifths of participants male. Treatment received earlier with anti-PD-1, anti-PD-L1 or anti-CTLA-4 agents was allowed, and around 40% had some.

CDR1 and CDR2 from the germline V gene are LGHNA and YNFKEQ. The germline V and J ends were trimmed by 1 base and 0 bases, with 11 bases remaining between them. The CDR3 consists of 16 residues. This clone appeared a single time. Assay used: immunoSEQ multiplex PCR; TCRdb lists only in-frame clones, some missing. The sample shows about 94,000 clones, over 75% of them seen only once. Samples of blood were obtained at baseline, on cycle 4 day 1, and on cycle 7 day 1. Material: CD4+ or CD8+ T cells sorted from blood, obtained in a trial of the OX40 agonist ivuxolimab. This sequence was found in an adult with an advanced solid tumor such as melanoma, head and neck, liver or kidney cancer. The rearrangement links TRBV4-2 to TRBJ2-3; D not certain. The CDR3, as DNA: TGTGCCAGCAGCCAAGGGGCTGCCGATAGCACAGATACGCAGTATTTT. This gives the protein CASSQGAADSTDTQYF.